The 5 T cell receptor beta chains below all came from one sample that was sequenced in a study of T-cell memory formation after mild COVID-19. TCRdb re-derived calls from the 5' RACE reads in MiXCR, one entry per CDR3 protein. The sample carries some 160,000 distinct CDR3 sequences, roughly 13% recorded once. Sequencing input: PBMCs or a T cell subset sorted from them (not recorded which). Receptors were obtained from a man younger than 30 who had mild COVID-19 (a few samples of this study predate the infection). Cell type and time point are not known.

This chain uses TRBV24-1 with TRBJ2-1, with TRBD2 matching 11 bases. Losses at the gene ends were 4 bases for V and 8 bases for J; bases not matched to a gene: 6. CDR3 size: 15 residues. The germline CDR1 and CDR2 sequences are KGHDR and SFDVKD. CDR3 coding DNA: TGTGCCACCAGTGACACTAGCGGGGGCGCGGATGAGCAGTTCTTC. It is translated as CATSDTSGGADEQFF.

This clonotype was counted between two and nine times. The genes are TRBV5-1 and TRBJ1-3; D perhaps matches TRBD1 (5 bases). The CDR3 runs 16 residues. Germline CDR1 is SGHRS and CDR2 is YFSETQ. Trimming left V 0 bases short and J 4 bases short, with 14 bases between. CDR3 nucleotides: TGCGCCAGCAGCTTGGACCCAGGGTATACCGGAAACACCATATATTTT. This codes for CASSLDPGYTGNTIYF.

This sequence joins TRBV10-3 and TRBJ1-1; no clear D gene. CDR3 size: 14 residues. With 7 bases removed from V and 1 base from J, the gap between germline ends came to 13 bases. CDR1 is ENHRY and CDR2 is SYGVKD in the germline V gene. This CDR3 reads CAIKLTDPNTEAFF. The CDR3 DNA reads as TGTGCCATCAAACTGACCGATCCGAACACTGAAGCTTTCTTT.

To note about this clonotype: An end of the junction does not agree with germline; a read error may underlie this. The rearrangement joins TRBV12-3 or TRBV12-4 to TRBJ2-5; TRBD1 or TRBD2 may be the D gene (5 bases each). The CDR3 is 13 residues long. The CDR3 reads CARRSRDGETQYF. In nucleotides, the CDR3 is TGTGCCCGCAGAAGCCGGGACGGAGAGACCCAGTACTTC.

Only a few counts were recorded for this clonotype. The chain is built from TRBV20-1 and TRBJ1-5; 7 nucleotides match TRBD1. Trimming cost V 0 bases and J 2 bases; bases outside gene matches: 1. Germline CDR1 is DFQATT and CDR2 is SNEGSKA (reference sequence). The CDR3 extends over 14 amino acids. CDR3 nucleotides: TGCAGTGCTAGAGAAGGGACAGGCAATCAGCCCCAGCATTTT. It encodes CSAREGTGNQPQHF.